The rows below give T cell receptor beta chains drawn from one sample of a study of blood T cell repertoires in COVID-19. Clones were sequenced by immunoSEQ multiplex PCR, and TCRdb holds only the in-frame ones, with some missing. The sample carries around 26,000 clones, roughly 77% recorded once. The sequenced sample consisted of peripheral blood. These receptors all come from a woman in her 70s with COVID-19, enrolled during active disease. The CDR3 runs from the conserved cysteine through the conserved F or W. Each record gives: V gene, clone size, D gene, J gene, CDR3 DNA, CDR3 protein. The D gene is left open where the match is weak. Only part of the rows carry a size: once, few, many, or a class if the clone is expanded.

V: TRBV19
size: -
D: TRBD1
J: TRBJ2-2
DNA: TGTGCCAGTAGTACGACAGGGCTTAACACCGGGGAGCTGTTTTTT
CDR3: CASSTTGLNTGELFF

V: TRBV7-2
size: -
D: -
J: TRBJ1-2
DNA: TGTGCCAGCAGCCCCCCGGGGGAGGGTTACACCTTC
CDR3: CASSPPGEGYTF

V: TRBV5-5
size: -
D: -
J: TRBJ2-7
DNA: TGTGCCAGCAGCTTTGTTGCTGAGCCCTACTACGAGCAGTACTTC
CDR3: CASSFVAEPYYEQYF

V: TRBV12-5
size: -
D: TRBD2
J: TRBJ2-1
DNA: TGTGCTAGTGCCCCCCCGGCGGGGGGGCCGAATGAGCAGTTCTTC
CDR3: CASAPPAGGPNEQFF

V: TRBV18
size: -
D: -
J: TRBJ2-1
DNA: TGTGCCAGCTTCCCGTCAGCCGGGTCCTACAATGAGCAGTTCTTC
CDR3: CASFPSAGSYNEQFF

V: TRBV7-9
size: few
D: TRBD1
J: TRBJ1-1
DNA: TGTGCCAGCAGACGCGCCGGGACAGGGGGCTGGGCTGAAGCTTTCTTT
CDR3: CASRRAGTGGWAEAFF

V: TRBV19
size: few
D: -
J: TRBJ2-7
DNA: TGTGCCAGTAGTCCTACAGGGAGCTCCTACGAGCAGTACTTC
CDR3: CASSPTGSSYEQYF

V: TRBV6-5
size: -
D: TRBD1
J: TRBJ2-7
DNA: TGTGCCAGCACAGTACAGGGGGCTAGCGAGCAGTACTTC
CDR3: CASTVQGASEQYF

V: TRBV27
size: -
D: TRBD2
J: TRBJ2-5
DNA: TGTGCCAGCAGTCCGCGGGGGAGGACCCAGTACTTC
CDR3: CASSPRGRTQYF

V: TRBV19
size: few
D: TRBD1
J: TRBJ1-5
DNA: TGTGCCAGTAGGCCACAGGGGGCTGGCAATCAGCCCCAGCATTTT
CDR3: CASRPQGAGNQPQHF